This T cell receptor (beta chain) was profiled in a study of blood T cell repertoires in COVID-19. Study in general: Samples of COVID-19 (acute and convalescent) were obtained from the United States, Italy and Spain. The cDNA or gDNA used as material had been derived from T cells, B-cell-depleted T cells, or PBMCs.

From germline, CDR1 is SGHDT and CDR2 YYEEEE. V was clipped by 6 bases and J by 3 bases, with 18 bases between them. CDR3 length: 15 amino acids. How the authors handled the data: Nucleated cell counts were estimated from reference gene primer amplification. Profiled with immunoSEQ multiplex PCR; TCRdb holds only in-frame clones, not every one. V and J calls and clone size are copied from that table; D and trimming were computed from the DNA. The sample records around 260,000 clones, about 89% being singletons. This TCR derives from a man aged 35-49 years who had recovered from COVID-19. Material for sequencing was peripheral blood. The chain employs TRBV5-6 and TRBJ1-1; possible D gene TRBD1, 6 bases. The CDR3 DNA is TGTGCCAGCACCCCCCGACCCGGGGGGCACACTGAAGCTTTCTTT. It codes for CASTPRPGGHTEAFF.